The 22 T cell receptor beta chains presented below share a single source sample, sequenced in a study of shared clonotypes between healthy human individuals. TCRdb's copy holds only in-frame clones and misses some; the assay was immunoSEQ multiplex PCR. The sample holds about 1.1 million clones, around 78% seen once. Source material: memory CD4+ T cells from PBMCs. The sample's subset: CD45RA-negative fraction. The receptors were gathered from a man between 18 and 29 years old in good health. Some clones in this sample may be carry-over from other donors' samples.

Written as DNA, the CDR3 is TGTGCCAGCAGTCGGGACTTCCAACCCTACAATGAGCAGTTCTTC. Its translation is CASSRDFQPYNEQFF. The chain is built from TRBV4-2 and TRBJ2-1; D possibly corresponds to TRBD2 (6 bases). Trimming removed 6 bases from V and 2 bases from J, with 14 bases in between. CDR1 LGHNA and CDR2 YNFKEQ come from the germline V gene. This CDR3 is built from 15 residues.

V is TRBV5-6 and J is TRBJ2-3; 10 bases line up with TRBD2. Germline V gives CDR1 SGHDT, CDR2 YYEEEE. The CDR3 has 15 residues. V lost 2 bases to trimming and J lost 3 bases; unmatched junction nucleotides: 3. The CDR3 reads CASSLAGGYTDTQYF. CDR3 nucleotide sequence: TGTGCCAGCAGCTTAGCGGGAGGGTATACAGATACGCAGTATTTT.

The rearrangement links TRBV27 to TRBJ2-1; 8 bases are a match to TRBD2. Germline V gives CDR1 MNHEY, CDR2 SMNVEV (reference sequence). The junction had 9 bases not matched to a gene; V was cut back by 4 bases and J by 7 bases. This CDR3 has 15 residues. The CDR3 nucleotides are TGTGCCAGCAGTTCAACCGGGACTAGGGGGAATGAGCAGTTCTTC. Translating it yields CASSSTGTRGNEQFF.

The rearrangement links TRBV5-8 to TRBJ2-7; 8 bases are shared with TRBD1. Germline CDR1 SGHTS, CDR2 YDEGEE. V trimming: 4 bases; J trimming: 4 bases; junction bases outside the gene matches: 7. CDR3 length: 14 residues. The CDR3 protein is CASSQRTGTYEQYF. CDR3 bases: TGTGCCAGCAGCCAAAGGACAGGGACATACGAGCAGTACTTC.

The chain has TRBV6-1 and TRBJ2-2, with D perhaps TRBD1 (6 bases). Germline V gene lookup returns CDR1 MNHNS and CDR2 SASEGT. The CDR3 has 15 residues. V was pared by 2 bases and J by 7 bases, with 14 bases between. The CDR3 region is CASSEFRGVDGELFF. CDR3 DNA sequence: TGTGCCAGCAGTGAATTCAGGGGAGTTGACGGGGAGCTGTTTTTT.

The rearrangement links TRBV7-3 to TRBJ2-7; 8 positions match TRBD2. CDR3 length: 15 amino acids. Germline V gives CDR1 SGHTA, CDR2 FQGTGA. V gave up 5 bases and J gave up 3 bases; unmatched junction bases: 9. The CDR3 sequence: CASSPGITSGYEQYF. CDR3 DNA: TGTGCCAGCAGCCCTGGGATTACTAGCGGCTACGAGCAGTACTTC.

The gene calls are TRBV11-2 and TRBJ2-1; D unclear. The V gene's germline CDR1 is SGHAT and CDR2 FQNNGV. This CDR3 region has 11 residues. The V and J ends lost 3 bases and 9 bases respectively, with 6 bases between them. CDR3 amino acids: CASSFQVEQFF. In DNA form, the CDR3 reads TGTGCCAGCAGCTTCCAGGTTGAGCAGTTCTTC.

The J gene is TRBJ2-3, the V gene TRBV19, with a possible D match to TRBD2 (5 bases). There are 14 residues in the CDR3. V was clipped by 3 bases and J by 0 bases, with 7 bases between them. Germline values: CDR1 LNHDA, CDR2 SQIVND (reference sequence). CDR3 loop: CASSIWRSTDTQYF. CDR3 nucleotide sequence: TGTGCCAGTAGTATCTGGAGGAGCACAGATACGCAGTATTTT.

The gene calls are TRBV5-1 and TRBJ2-7; 11 nucleotides align to TRBD1. The V gene end was trimmed by 0 bases and the J gene end by 6 bases; junction bases not matched to a gene: 8. The CDR3 totals 16 residues. Germline CDR1 and CDR2: SGHRS and YFSETQ. The CDR3 spells CASSLAPGTGGGEQYF. Written as DNA, the CDR3 is TGCGCCAGCAGCTTGGCCCCCGGGACAGGGGGGGGCGAGCAGTACTTC. Combining the CDR3 with reference TRBV5-1 and TRBJ2-7 gives the whole variable domain KAGVTQTPRYLIKTRGQQVTLSCSPISGHRSVSWYQQTPGQGLQFLFEYFSETQRNKGNFPGRFSGRQFSNSRSEMNVSTLELGDSALYLCASSLAPGTGGGEQYFGPGTRLTVT.

The V and J genes are TRBV27 and TRBJ2-2, with a tentative D call TRBD1 (6 bases). V was clipped by 4 bases and J by 11 bases, with 11 bases between them. CDR3 length: 12 amino acids. Germline CDR1 reads MNHEY; CDR2 reads SMNVEV (reference sequence). The CDR3 reads CASSSGAVELFF. The CDR3, as DNA: TGTGCCAGCAGTTCAGGGGCGGTCGAGCTGTTTTTT.

This clone was detected only a few times. J is TRBJ2-7 and V is TRBV7-3; 7 bases are shared with TRBD1. Unmatched junction bases numbered 8, after V lost 6 bases and J lost 6 bases. CDR3 size: 13 residues. The V gene's germline CDR1 is SGHTA and CDR2 FQGTGA. The DNA for the CDR3 is TGTGCCAGCAGTGCCTATACAGGGGTCGAGCAGTACTTC. Translated: CASSAYTGVEQYF.

The sample holds one count of this clone. The rearrangement links TRBV4-2 to TRBJ2-3; TRBD2 matches at 9 bases. J gave up 5 bases and V 4 bases, and 7 bases lay outside the gene matches. CDR1 is LGHNA, CDR2 YNFKEQ, per germline. This CDR3 has 15 residues. CDR3 nucleotides: TGTGCCAGCAGCCCCTTAGCGGGAGTGAAAGATACGCAGTATTTT. This codes for CASSPLAGVKDTQYF.

This clone was picked up a small number of times. The chain uses TRBV5-1 and TRBJ2-5, with a weak D call TRBD2 (6 bases). V was pared by 4 bases and J by 1 base, with 14 bases between. The germline V gene encodes CDR1 SGHRS and CDR2 YFSETQ. This CDR3 is built from 15 residues. CDR3 in DNA: TGCGCCAGCAGCAAACTAGCTAAATCCCAAGAGACCCAGTACTTC. Translation: CASSKLAKSQETQYF. The complete variable domain, with remaining parts taken from reference TRBV5-1 and TRBJ2-5, reads KAGVTQTPRYLIKTRGQQVTLSCSPISGHRSVSWYQQTPGQGLQFLFEYFSETQRNKGNFPGRFSGRQFSNSRSEMNVSTLELGDSALYLCASSKLAKSQETQYFGPGTRLLVL.

V gene TRBV4-1 combines with J gene TRBJ2-5; possibly TRBD2 for D (6 bases). Trimming shortened V by 1 base and J by 2 bases, and 23 bases separated the two germline ends. Looked up from germline, CDR1 is MGHRA and CDR2 is YSYEKL. The CDR3 has 19 amino acids. The CDR3 reads CASSQVPATTRYLQETQYF. DNA of the CDR3: TGCGCCAGCAGCCAAGTCCCAGCCACGACTAGATACCTTCAAGAGACCCAGTACTTC.

The J gene is TRBJ2-7, the V gene TRBV7-4; D remains unclear. The length of the CDR3 is 13 residues. Trimming stripped 2 bases from V and 0 bases from J, with 5 bases between. Germline V gene lookup returns CDR1 SGHVT and CDR2 SQSDAQ. The CDR3 loop is CASSLPSSYEQYF. Written as DNA, the CDR3 is TGTGCCAGCAGCTTACCCAGCTCCTACGAGCAGTACTTC. The variable domain in full, with the rest retrieved from reference TRBV7-4 and TRBJ2-7, is GAGVSQSPRYKVAKRGRDVALRCDSISGHVTLYWYRQTLGQGSEVLTYSQSDAQRDKSGRPSGRFSAERPERSVSTLKIQRTEQGDSAVYLCASSLPSSYEQYFGPGTRLTVT.

The chain couples TRBV28 to TRBJ1-2; 7 bases align to TRBD1. V trimming: 4 bases; J trimming: 8 bases; junction bases outside the gene matches: 10. Looked up from germline, CDR1 is MDHEN and CDR2 is SYDVKM. The CDR3 totals 14 residues. DNA for the CDR3: TGTGCCAGCAGTTCGTACTCCACAGGGGACGGCTACACCTTC. This translates into CASSSYSTGDGYTF.

The gene calls are TRBV28 and TRBJ1-5, with TRBD1 as a possible D gene (5 bases). The length of the CDR3 is 15 residues. Trimming took 7 bases from V and 4 from J, leaving 17 bases between them. Germline V gene lookup returns CDR1 MDHEN and CDR2 SYDVKM. The CDR3 bases are TGTGCCAGCACACACTCCCTAGGGGAAAATCAGCCCCAGCATTTT. This encodes CASTHSLGENQPQHF.

The chain carries TRBV5-1 and TRBJ2-1; 10 bases agree with TRBD2. This CDR3 contains 15 residues. Germline V gene sequence: CDR1 SGHRS, CDR2 YFSETQ. V was clipped by 6 bases and J by 9 bases; unmatched bases: 12. The CDR3 coding sequence is TGCGCCAGCACTTTTTTCCTAGCGGGAGAAGGTGAGCAGTTCTTC. Protein: CASTFFLAGEGEQFF.

This rearrangement joins TRBV6-1 to TRBJ1-1; D uncertain. Trimming shortened V by 3 bases and J by 7 bases, and 6 bases separated the two germline ends. Germline values: CDR1 MNHNS, CDR2 SASEGT. The CDR3 is made up of 11 amino acids. The CDR3 DNA sequence: TGTGCCAGCAGTGACTGGGGTGAAGCTTTCTTT. It translates to CASSDWGEAFF.

There are a few counts of this clone. V gene TRBV28 combines with J gene TRBJ1-4; 7 bases line up with TRBD1. The CDR3 has 15 amino acids. Germline trimming cut 4 bases from V and 3 bases from J; bases unmatched to any gene: 5. In germline, CDR1 is MDHEN, CDR2 SYDVKM. CDR3 DNA: TGTGCCAGCAGTTCTTACAGGGGCGCTAATGAAAAACTGTTTTTT. Its protein product is CASSSYRGANEKLFF. Complete variable domain (other parts from reference TRBV28 and TRBJ1-4): DVKVTQSSRYLVKRTGEKVFLECVQDMDHENMFWYRQDPGLGLRLIYFSYDVKMKEKGDIPEGYSVSREKKERFSLILESASTNQTSMYLCASSSYRGANEKLFFGSGTQLSVL.

The V call is TRBV4-1, the J call TRBJ1-2; D gene ambiguous. Germline CDR1 MGHRA, CDR2 YSYEKL. V lost 4 bases and J 7 bases, leaving 22 bases between the germline ends. CDR3 size: 16 residues. The CDR3 DNA is TGCGCCAGCAGCCCCGAAACACAAATTGGTCCGGGTGGCTACACCTTC. This codes for CASSPETQIGPGGYTF.

The chain is built from TRBV7-3 and TRBJ2-3, with D unresolved. The CDR3 runs 15 residues. Trimming took off 3 bases at V and 3 bases at J, with 13 bases between the two ends. Germline CDR1 reads SGHTA; CDR2 reads FQGTGA. The CDR3 nucleotides are TGTGCCAGCAGCTTTGGCCTCGGACCGACAGATACGCAGTATTTT. Its translation is CASSFGLGPTDTQYF.